This paragraph reports one T cell receptor (beta chain). Its matching antigen is unknown. Some clones are missing from TCRdb's copy, which holds only in-frame ones; the method was immunoSEQ multiplex PCR. The repertoire includes about 32,000 clones, approximately 90% of them detected once, and more than 13% sits in the top ten. The entry originates in a study of T cells after posttransplantation cyclophosphamide. This CDR3 spans 14 amino acids. Per germline, CDR1 SGHNT and CDR2 YYREEE (reference sequence). Trimming left V 0 bases short and J 9 bases short, with 15 bases between. Findings of the study overall: After PTCy, TRB diversity resembled that of CNI/methotrexate controls.

Sample: PBMCs. This chain uses TRBV5-4 with TRBJ1-2; D is ambiguous. The sequence derives from a middle-aged woman with a blood cancer, CMV-positive, and with a related stem cell donor. The CDR3 loop reads CASSLGREPASYTF. The CDR3 bases are TGTGCCAGCAGCTTGGGAAGGGAGCCGGCTAGCTACACCTTC.